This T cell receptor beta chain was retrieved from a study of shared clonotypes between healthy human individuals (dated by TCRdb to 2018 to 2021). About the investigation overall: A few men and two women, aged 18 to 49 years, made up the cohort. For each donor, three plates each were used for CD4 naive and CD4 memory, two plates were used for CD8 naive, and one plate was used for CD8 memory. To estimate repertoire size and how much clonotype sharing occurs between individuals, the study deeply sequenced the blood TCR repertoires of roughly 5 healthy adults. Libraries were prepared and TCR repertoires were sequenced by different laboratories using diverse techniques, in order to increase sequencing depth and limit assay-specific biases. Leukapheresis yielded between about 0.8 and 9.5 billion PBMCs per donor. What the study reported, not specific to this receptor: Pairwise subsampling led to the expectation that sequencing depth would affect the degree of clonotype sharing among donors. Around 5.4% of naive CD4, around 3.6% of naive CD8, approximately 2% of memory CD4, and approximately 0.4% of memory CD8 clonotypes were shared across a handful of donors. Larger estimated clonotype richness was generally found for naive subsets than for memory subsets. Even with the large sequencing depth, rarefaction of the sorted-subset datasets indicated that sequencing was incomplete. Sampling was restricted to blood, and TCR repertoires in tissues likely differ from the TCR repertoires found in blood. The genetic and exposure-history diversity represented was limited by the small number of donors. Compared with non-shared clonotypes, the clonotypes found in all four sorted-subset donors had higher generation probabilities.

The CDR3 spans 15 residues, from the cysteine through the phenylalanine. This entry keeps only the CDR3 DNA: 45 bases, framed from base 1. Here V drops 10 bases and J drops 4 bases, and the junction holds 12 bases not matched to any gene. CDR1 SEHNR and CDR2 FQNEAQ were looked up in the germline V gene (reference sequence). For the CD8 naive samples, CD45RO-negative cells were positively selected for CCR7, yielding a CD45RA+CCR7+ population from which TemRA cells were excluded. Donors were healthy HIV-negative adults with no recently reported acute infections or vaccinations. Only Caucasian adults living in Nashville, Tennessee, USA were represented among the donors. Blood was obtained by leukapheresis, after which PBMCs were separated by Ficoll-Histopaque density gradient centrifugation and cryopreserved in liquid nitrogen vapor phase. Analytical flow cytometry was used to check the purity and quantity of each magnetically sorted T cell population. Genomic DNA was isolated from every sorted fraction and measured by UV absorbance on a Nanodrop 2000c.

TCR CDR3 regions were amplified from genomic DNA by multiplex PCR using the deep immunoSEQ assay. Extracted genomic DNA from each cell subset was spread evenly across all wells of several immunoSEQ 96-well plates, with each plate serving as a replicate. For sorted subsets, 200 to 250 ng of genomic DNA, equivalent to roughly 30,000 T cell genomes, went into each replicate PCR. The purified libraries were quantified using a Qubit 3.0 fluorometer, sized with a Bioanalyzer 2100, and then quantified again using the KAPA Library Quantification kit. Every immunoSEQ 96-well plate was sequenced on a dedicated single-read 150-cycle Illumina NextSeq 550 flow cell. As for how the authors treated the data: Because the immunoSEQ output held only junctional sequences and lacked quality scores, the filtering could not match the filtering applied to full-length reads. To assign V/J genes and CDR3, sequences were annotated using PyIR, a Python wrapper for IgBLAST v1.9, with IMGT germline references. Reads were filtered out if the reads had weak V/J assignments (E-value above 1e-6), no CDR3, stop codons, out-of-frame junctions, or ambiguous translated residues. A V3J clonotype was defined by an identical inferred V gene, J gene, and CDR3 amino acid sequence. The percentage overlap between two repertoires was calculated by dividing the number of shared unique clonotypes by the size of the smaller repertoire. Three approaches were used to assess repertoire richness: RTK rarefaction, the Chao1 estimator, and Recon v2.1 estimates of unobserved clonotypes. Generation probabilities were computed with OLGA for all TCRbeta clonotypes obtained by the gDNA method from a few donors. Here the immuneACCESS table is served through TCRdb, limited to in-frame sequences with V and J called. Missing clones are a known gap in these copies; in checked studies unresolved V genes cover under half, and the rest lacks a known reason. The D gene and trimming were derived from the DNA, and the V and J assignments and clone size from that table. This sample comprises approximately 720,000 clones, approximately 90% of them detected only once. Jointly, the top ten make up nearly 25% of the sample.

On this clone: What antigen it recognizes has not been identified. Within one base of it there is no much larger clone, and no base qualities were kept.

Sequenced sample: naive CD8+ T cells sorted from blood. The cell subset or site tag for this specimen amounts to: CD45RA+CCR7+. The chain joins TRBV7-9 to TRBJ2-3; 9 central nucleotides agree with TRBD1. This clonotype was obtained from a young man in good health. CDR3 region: CATTLRTGDPDTQYF. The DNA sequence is TGTGCCACCACCCTAAGGACAGGGGACCCAGATACGCAGTATTTT.